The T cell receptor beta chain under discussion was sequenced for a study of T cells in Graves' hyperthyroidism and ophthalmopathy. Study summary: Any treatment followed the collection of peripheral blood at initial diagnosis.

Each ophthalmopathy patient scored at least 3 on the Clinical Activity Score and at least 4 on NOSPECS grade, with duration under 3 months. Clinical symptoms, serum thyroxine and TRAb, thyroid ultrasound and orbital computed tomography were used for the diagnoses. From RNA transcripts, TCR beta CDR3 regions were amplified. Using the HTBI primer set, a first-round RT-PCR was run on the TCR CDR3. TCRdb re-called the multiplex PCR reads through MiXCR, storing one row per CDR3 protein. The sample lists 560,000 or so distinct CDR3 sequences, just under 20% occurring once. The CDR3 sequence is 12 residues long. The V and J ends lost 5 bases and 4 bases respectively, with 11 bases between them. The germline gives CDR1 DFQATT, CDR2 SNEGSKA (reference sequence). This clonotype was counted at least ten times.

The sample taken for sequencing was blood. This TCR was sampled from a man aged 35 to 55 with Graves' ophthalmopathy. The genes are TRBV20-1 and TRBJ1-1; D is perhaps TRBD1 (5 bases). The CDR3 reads CSARRVGTEAFF. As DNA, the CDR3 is TGCAGTGCTCGCAGGGTTGGCACTGAAGCTTTCTTT.